The 15 T cell receptor beta chains given below trace back to one sample, sequenced in a study of T cells in Graves' hyperthyroidism and ophthalmopathy. What was amplified from RNA transcripts were TCR beta CDR3 regions. An initial round of RT-PCR targeting the TCR CDR3 relied on the HTBI primer set. TCRdb used MiXCR to reprocess the multiplex PCR reads, holding one entry per CDR3 protein. The table lists around 690,000 distinct CDR3 sequences, 17% of them singletons. Sequenced: blood. Receptors were obtained from a man aged 45-65 years with Graves' hyperthyroidism.

CDR3 sequence: CASSPSTGQEAYEQYF. CDR3 in DNA: TGTGCCAGCAGTCCCTCTACAGGACAGGAAGCCTACGAGCAGTACTTC. The gene calls are TRBV6-1 and TRBJ2-7, with 7 bases matching TRBD1. V lost 5 bases and J lost 2; bases outside the gene matches: 12. Germline V CDR1 and CDR2: MNHNS, SASEGT. The CDR3 sequence is 16 residues long.

This rearrangement joins TRBV5-1 to TRBJ1-3; 11 nucleotides line up with TRBD1. The CDR3 has 15 amino acids. In germline, CDR1 is SGHRS, CDR2 YFSETQ. Losses at the gene ends were 2 bases for V and 6 bases for J; bases not matched to a gene: 4. For the CDR3, the DNA is TGCGCCAGCAGCTTTTTGGGACAGGGGGAAAACACCATATATTTT. This sequence encodes CASSFLGQGENTIYF.

Of note for this clonotype: A read error is possible here, since a much larger clone lies one base away. The chain links TRBV20-1 to TRBJ2-1; unclear D gene. The CDR3 spans 14 residues. The V gene's germline CDR1 is DFQATT and CDR2 SNEGSKA (reference sequence). V lost 6 bases and J lost 6, with 18 bases in between. CDR3 sequence: CSAYDKVLGNEQFF. The CDR3 bases are TGCAGTGCCTATGATAAGGTCTTGGGCAATGAGCAGTTCTTC.

In its sample, this clonotype was seen many times. The chain links TRBV11-2 to TRBJ2-7; D unresolved. V was shortened by 5 bases and J by 1 base, with 9 bases between the two germline ends. The CDR3 is 13 amino acids. The germline V gene has CDR1 SGHAT and CDR2 FQNNGV. The CDR3 spells CASSQTESYEQYF. The CDR3 DNA reads as TGTGCCAGCAGCCAGACGGAATCCTACGAGCAGTACTTC. The full variable domain, with the rest looked up from reference TRBV11-2 and TRBJ2-7, is EAGVAQSPRYKIIEKRQSVAFWCNPISGHATLYWYQQILGQGPKLLIQFQNNGVVDDSQLPKDRFSAERLKGVDSTLKIQPAKLEDSAVYLCASSQTESYEQYFGPGTRLTVT.

This clonotype was found many times. The rearrangement links TRBV10-3 to TRBJ2-7, with 8 bases identical to TRBD1. The CDR3 has 15 residues. J gave up 5 bases and V 6 bases, and 12 bases lay outside the gene matches. Germline V CDR1 and CDR2: ENHRY, SYGVKD. The CDR3 sequence: CAIRDRGVSENEQYF. CDR3 bases: TGTGCCATCAGAGACAGGGGCGTTTCAGAAAACGAGCAGTACTTC.

Many counts were recorded for this clonotype. The chain links TRBV2 to TRBJ2-4, with 10 bases aligning to TRBD2. The J segment lost 4 bases and the V segment lost 4 bases, leaving 7 bases of the junction unmatched. Germline CDR1 SNHLY, CDR2 FYNNEI. The CDR3 contains 16 residues. The chain's CDR3 is CASSGLAGDWKNIQYF. The DNA of the CDR3 is TGTGCCAGCAGTGGGCTAGCGGGAGATTGGAAAAACATTCAGTACTTC.

This clonotype was seen at least ten times. Written as DNA, the CDR3 is TGTGCCAGCAGTGAAGGCGGAGGGGGCTTTGTTCCAGGTGAAAAACTGTTTTTT. Translation gives CASSEGGGGFVPGEKLFF. The chain combines TRBV25-1 with TRBJ1-4; 7 positions match TRBD1. The J segment lost 7 bases and the V segment lost 2 bases, leaving 16 bases of the junction unmatched. From germline, CDR1 is MGHDK and CDR2 SYGVNS. This CDR3 has 18 amino acids.

In its sample, this clonotype was seen a few times. The rearrangement links TRBV28 to TRBJ2-6, with a weak D call TRBD2 (5 bases). Per germline, CDR1 MDHEN and CDR2 SYDVKM. V lost 7 bases and J 0 bases, leaving 10 bases between the germline ends. CDR3 length: 15 amino acids. CDR3 loop: CASTTTSSGANVLTF. CDR3 DNA sequence: TGTGCCAGCACTACCACTAGCTCTGGGGCCAACGTCCTGACTTTC.

Notes on this clonotype: A much larger clone lies a single base off, so this may be a read error. V usage is TRBV6-9 and J usage is TRBJ2-1; TRBD1 might be the D (5 bases). The CDR3 is 13 amino acids. The germline gives CDR1 MNHGY, CDR2 SVAAGI. CDR3 protein: CACSYLQGNEQFF. Here the CDR3 DNA reads TGTGCCTGCAGTTATCTCCAGGGCAATGAGCAGTTCTTC.

This clonotype has at least ten counts. The rearrangement uses TRBV18 and TRBJ2-7; tentatively, D is TRBD1 or TRBD2 (5 bases each). This CDR3 region has 14 residues. Germline CDR1 is KGHSH and CDR2 is LQKENI. V shed 8 bases and J shed 1 base, with 15 bases lying between them. CDR3 sequence: CASTPGTESYEQYF. DNA of the CDR3: TGTGCCAGCACTCCCGGGACGGAGTCCTACGAGCAGTACTTC.

The chain combines TRBV27 with TRBJ1-1; 11 nucleotides align to TRBD1. CDR1 is MNHEY and CDR2 is SMNVEV in the germline V gene (reference sequence). The V and J ends lost 3 bases and 6 bases, in that order; junction bases with no gene match: 3. This CDR3 region has 14 residues. The CDR3 loop is CASSFRTGGPEAFF. Written as DNA, the CDR3 is TGTGCCAGCAGTTTCAGGACAGGGGGCCCTGAAGCTTTCTTT.

This clonotype was counted ten times or more. This chain links TRBV18 with TRBJ2-1; D is uncertain. CDR3 length equals 13 residues. Trimming took 3 bases from V and 8 from J, leaving 11 bases between them. Germline CDR1 KGHSH, CDR2 LQKENI. The CDR3 bases are TGTGCCAGCTCACCCGCCGCTGGCTATGAGCAGTTCTTC. Residues: CASSPAAGYEQFF.

The chain links TRBV10-1 to TRBJ2-1; 12 nucleotides line up with TRBD2. The CDR3 sequence is 16 residues long. V shed 4 bases and J 6 bases; nucleotides not matched to a gene: 7. Germline loops: CDR1 WNHNN, CDR2 SYGVQD (reference sequence). This CDR3 reads CASSGGLAGTLNEQFF. CDR3 nucleotide sequence: TGCGCCAGCAGTGGAGGACTAGCGGGAACTCTCAATGAGCAGTTCTTC.

In its sample, this clonotype was seen many times. The V and J genes are TRBV12-3 or TRBV12-4 and TRBJ1-5; 7 bases line up with TRBD1. This CDR3 is 16 amino acids long. V lost 5 bases, J lost 1 base, and 8 bases stayed unmatched. The CDR3 nucleotides are TGTGCCAGCAGTAGGTGGGGACAGACCAGCAATCAGCCCCAGCATTTT. Its translation: CASSRWGQTSNQPQHF.

V and J are TRBV27 and TRBJ1-2; D is ambiguous. Germline CDR1 reads MNHEY; CDR2 reads SMNVEV (reference sequence). V was shortened by 6 bases and J by 8 bases, with 19 bases between the two germline ends. The length of the CDR3 is 14 residues. This chain's CDR3 is CASSIAGDTYGYTF. In DNA, the CDR3 is TGTGCCAGCAGCATTGCCGGGGATACCTACGGCTACACCTTC.